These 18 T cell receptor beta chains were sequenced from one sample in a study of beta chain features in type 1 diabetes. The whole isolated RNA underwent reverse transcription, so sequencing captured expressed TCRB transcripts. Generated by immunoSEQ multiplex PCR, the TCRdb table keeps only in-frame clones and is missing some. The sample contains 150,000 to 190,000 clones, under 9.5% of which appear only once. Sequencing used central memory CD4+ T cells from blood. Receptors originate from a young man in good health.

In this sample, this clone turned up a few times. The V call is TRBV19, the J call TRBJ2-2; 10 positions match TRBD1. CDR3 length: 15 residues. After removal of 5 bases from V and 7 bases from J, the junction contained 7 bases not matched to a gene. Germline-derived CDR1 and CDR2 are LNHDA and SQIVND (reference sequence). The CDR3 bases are TGTGCCAGTAGTGCGGGACAGGGGACGATCGGGGAGCTGTTTTTT. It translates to CASSAGQGTIGELFF.

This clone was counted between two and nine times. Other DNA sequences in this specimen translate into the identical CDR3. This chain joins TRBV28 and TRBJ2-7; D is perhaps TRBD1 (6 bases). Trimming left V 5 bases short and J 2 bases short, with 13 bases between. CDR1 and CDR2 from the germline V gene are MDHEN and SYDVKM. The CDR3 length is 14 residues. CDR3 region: CASSPPGHPYEQYF. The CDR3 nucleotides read TGTGCCAGCAGTCCGCCGGGACATCCCTACGAGCAGTACTTC.

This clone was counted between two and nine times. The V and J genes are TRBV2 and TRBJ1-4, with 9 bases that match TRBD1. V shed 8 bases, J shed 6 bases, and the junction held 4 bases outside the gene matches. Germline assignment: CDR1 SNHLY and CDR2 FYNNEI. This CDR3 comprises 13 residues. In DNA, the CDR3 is TGTGCCAGCGTAGGGACAGGGCATGAAAAACTGTTTTTT. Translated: CASVGTGHEKLFF.

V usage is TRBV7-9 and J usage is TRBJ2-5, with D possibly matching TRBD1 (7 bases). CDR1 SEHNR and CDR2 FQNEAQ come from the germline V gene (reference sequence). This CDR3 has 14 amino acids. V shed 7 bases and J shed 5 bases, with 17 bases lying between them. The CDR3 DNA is TGTGCCAGCATCCAGGGGGGTACTGGGGAGACCCAGTACTTC. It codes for CASIQGGTGETQYF.

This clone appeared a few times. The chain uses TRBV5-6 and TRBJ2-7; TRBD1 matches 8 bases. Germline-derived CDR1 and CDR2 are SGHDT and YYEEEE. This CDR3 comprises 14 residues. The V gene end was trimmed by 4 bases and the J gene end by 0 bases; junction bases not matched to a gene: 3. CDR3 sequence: CASSQDRVSYEQYF. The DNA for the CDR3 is TGTGCCAGCAGCCAGGACAGGGTCTCCTACGAGCAGTACTTC.

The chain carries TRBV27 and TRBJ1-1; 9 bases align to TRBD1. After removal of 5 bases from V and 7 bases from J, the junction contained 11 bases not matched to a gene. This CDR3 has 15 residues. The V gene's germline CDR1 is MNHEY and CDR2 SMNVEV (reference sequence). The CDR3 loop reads CASSTTDRGGIEAFF. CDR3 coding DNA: TGTGCCAGCAGTACAACCGACAGGGGGGGGATTGAAGCTTTCTTT.

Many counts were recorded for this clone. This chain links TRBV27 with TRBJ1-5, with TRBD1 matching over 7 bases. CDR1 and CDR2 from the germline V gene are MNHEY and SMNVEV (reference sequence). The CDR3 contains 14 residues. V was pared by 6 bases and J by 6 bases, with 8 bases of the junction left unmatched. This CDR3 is CASRGVGGRQPQHF. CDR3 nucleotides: TGTGCCAGCAGGGGAGTAGGGGGCCGTCAGCCCCAGCATTTT.

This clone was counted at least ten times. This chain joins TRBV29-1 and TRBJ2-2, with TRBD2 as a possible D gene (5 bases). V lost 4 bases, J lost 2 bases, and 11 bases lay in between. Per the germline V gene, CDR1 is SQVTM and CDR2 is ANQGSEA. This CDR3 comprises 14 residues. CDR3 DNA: TGCAGCGTTGCGGGAAGGGTCAACACCGGGGAGCTGTTTTTT. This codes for CSVAGRVNTGELFF.

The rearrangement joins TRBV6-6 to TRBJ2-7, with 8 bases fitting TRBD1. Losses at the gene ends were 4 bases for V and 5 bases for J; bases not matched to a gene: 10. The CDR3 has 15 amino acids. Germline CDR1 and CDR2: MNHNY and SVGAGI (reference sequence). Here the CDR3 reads CASSLGQGGLDEQYF. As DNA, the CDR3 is TGTGCCAGCAGTTTAGGACAGGGTGGGTTGGACGAGCAGTACTTC.

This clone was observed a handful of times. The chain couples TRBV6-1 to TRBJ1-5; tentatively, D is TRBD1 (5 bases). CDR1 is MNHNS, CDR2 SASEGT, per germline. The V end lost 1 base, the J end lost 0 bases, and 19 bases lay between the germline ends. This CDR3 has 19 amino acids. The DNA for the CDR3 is TGTGCCAGCAGTGAAGTAATTGGAGACAGAAGAATTAGCAATCAGCCCCAGCATTTT. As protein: CASSEVIGDRRISNQPQHF.

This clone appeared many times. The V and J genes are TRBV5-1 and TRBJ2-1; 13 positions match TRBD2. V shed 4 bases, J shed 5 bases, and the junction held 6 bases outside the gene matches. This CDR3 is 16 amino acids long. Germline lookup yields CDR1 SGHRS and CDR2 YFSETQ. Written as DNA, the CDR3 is TGCGCCAGCAGCCTCATGACTAGCGGGGGGAACAATGAGCAGTTCTTC. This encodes CASSLMTSGGNNEQFF.

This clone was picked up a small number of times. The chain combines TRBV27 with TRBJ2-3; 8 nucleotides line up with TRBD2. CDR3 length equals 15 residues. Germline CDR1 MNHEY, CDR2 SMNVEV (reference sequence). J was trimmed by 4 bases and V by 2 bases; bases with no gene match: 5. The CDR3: CASSLKAGGPDTQYF. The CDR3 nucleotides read TGTGCCAGCAGTTTAAAGGCGGGGGGCCCAGATACGCAGTATTTT.

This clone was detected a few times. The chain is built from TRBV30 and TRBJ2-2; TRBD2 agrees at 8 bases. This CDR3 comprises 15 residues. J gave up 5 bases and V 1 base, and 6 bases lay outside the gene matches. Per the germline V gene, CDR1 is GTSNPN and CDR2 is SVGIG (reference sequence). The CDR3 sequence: CAWSAGGSRTGELFF. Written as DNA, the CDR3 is TGTGCCTGGAGTGCGGGAGGGAGTCGAACCGGGGAGCTGTTTTTT.

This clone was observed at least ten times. This CDR3 is CATRDRGRNEQYF. The CDR3 bases are TGTGCCACCCGGGACAGGGGCCGGAACGAGCAGTACTTC. V is TRBV28 and J is TRBJ2-7; 10 bases agree with TRBD1. V lost 10 bases and J lost 5; bases outside the gene matches: 8. The CDR3 extends over 13 amino acids. Germline lookup yields CDR1 MDHEN and CDR2 SYDVKM.

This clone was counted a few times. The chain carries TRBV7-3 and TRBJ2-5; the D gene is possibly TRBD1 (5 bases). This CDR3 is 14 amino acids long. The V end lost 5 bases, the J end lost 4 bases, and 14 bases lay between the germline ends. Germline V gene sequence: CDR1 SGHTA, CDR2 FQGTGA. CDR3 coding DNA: TGTGCCAGCAGCGCCCAGGGAATTGGAGAGACCCAGTACTTC. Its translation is CASSAQGIGETQYF.

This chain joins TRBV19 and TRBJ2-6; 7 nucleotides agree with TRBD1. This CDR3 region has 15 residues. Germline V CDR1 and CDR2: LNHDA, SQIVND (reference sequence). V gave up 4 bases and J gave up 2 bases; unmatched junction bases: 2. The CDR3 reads CASSNQGAGANVLTF. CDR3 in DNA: TGTGCCAGTAGTAACCAGGGGGCTGGGGCCAACGTCCTGACTTTC.

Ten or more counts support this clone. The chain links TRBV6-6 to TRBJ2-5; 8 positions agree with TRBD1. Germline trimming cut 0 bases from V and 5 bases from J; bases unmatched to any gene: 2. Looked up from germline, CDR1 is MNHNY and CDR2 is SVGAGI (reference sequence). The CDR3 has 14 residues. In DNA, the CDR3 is TGTGCCAGCAGTTACTCCGGACAGGGCGAGACCCAGTACTTC. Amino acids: CASSYSGQGETQYF.

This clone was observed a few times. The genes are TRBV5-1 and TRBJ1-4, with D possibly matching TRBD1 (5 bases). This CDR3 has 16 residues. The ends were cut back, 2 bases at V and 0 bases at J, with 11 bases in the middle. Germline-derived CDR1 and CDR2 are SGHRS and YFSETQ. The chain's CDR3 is CASSLDSVATNEKLFF. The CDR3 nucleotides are TGCGCCAGCAGCTTAGACAGCGTTGCAACTAATGAAAAACTGTTTTTT.